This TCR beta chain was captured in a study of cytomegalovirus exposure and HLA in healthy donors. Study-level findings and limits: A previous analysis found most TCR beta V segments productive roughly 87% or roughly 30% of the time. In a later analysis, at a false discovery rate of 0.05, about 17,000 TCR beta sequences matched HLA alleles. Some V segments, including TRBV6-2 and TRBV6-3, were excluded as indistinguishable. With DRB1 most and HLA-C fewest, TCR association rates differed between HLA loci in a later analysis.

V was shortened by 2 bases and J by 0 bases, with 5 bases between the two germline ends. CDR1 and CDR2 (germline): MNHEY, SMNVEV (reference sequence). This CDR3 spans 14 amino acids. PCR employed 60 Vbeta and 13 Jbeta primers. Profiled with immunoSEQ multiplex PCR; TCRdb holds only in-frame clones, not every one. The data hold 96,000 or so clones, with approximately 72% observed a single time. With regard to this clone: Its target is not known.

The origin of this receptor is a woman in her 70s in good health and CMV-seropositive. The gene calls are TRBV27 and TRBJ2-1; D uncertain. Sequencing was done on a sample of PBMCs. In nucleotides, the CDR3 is TGTGCCAGCAGTTTAATGAGCTCCTACAATGAGCAGTTCTTC. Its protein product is CASSLMSSYNEQFF.